Presented here are 14 T cell receptor beta chains from one specimen sequenced in a study of CD8 T cells in ankylosing spondylitis. Their cognate antigens are unknown. General study results and limits: Within ankylosing spondylitis blood, a TCR beta motif made up of eight or nine highly homologous variants appeared to be characteristic.

TCRdb reprocessed the 5' RACE reads via MiXCR and lists one record per CDR3 protein. The sample lists around 490,000 distinct CDR3 sequences; 5.3% were seen once. The sequenced material came from blood, either unsorted or a sorted T cell fraction (not recorded which). The origin of the receptors is a male donor with ankylosing spondylitis.

This clonotype was observed at least ten times. The J gene is TRBJ2-2, the V gene TRBV24-1; perhaps TRBD2 as D (5 bases). V dropped 4 bases and J dropped 1 base, with 9 bases sitting between them. The CDR3 extends over 15 amino acids. The germline V gene encodes CDR1 KGHDR and CDR2 SFDVKD. The CDR3 region has the DNA TGTGCCACCAGTGAGGCCGGGAAGAACACCGGGGAGCTGTTTTTT. This codes for CATSEAGKNTGELFF.

This clonotype was detected ten times or more. V usage is TRBV7-6 and J usage is TRBJ2-5, with TRBD2 matching over 8 bases. The J segment lost 1 base and the V segment lost 3 bases, leaving 4 bases of the junction unmatched. The CDR3 is 15 residues long. The germline V gene encodes CDR1 SGHVS and CDR2 FNYEAQ. CDR3 residues: CASSFAGGFQETQYF. The DNA for the CDR3 is TGTGCCAGCAGCTTTGCGGGGGGCTTCCAAGAGACCCAGTACTTC.

The V and J genes are TRBV2 and TRBJ2-7, with a tentative D call TRBD1 (5 bases). Germline assignment: CDR1 SNHLY and CDR2 FYNNEI. The CDR3 totals 16 residues. The germline V and J ends were trimmed by 5 bases and 1 base, with 18 bases remaining between them. This CDR3 reads CASSRQGLQSSYEQYF. DNA of the CDR3: TGTGCCAGCAGTAGGCAGGGTTTACAGTCTTCCTACGAGCAGTACTTC.

This clonotype turned up a few times. J is TRBJ1-1 and V is TRBV29-1; the D gene is possibly TRBD1 (6 bases). The CDR3 consists of 13 residues. The V end was cut by 5 bases, the J end by 1 base, with 11 bases between. CDR1 is SQVTM, CDR2 ANQGSEA, per germline. The CDR3 sequence: CSVPGQANTEAFF. CDR3 in DNA: TGCAGCGTTCCGGGACAAGCGAACACTGAAGCTTTCTTT.

This clonotype was detected many times. The chain is built from TRBV20-1 and TRBJ2-4; perhaps TRBD1 as D (5 bases). Trimming cost V 5 bases and J 0 bases, with 23 bases left between them. The germline gives CDR1 DFQATT, CDR2 SNEGSKA (reference sequence). The length of the CDR3 is 18 residues. CDR3 nucleotide sequence: TGCAGTGCTTACATGCCAAGGGGCGAAGCCCTAGCCAAAAACATTCAGTACTTC. Its protein product is CSAYMPRGEALAKNIQYF.

This clonotype appeared many times. V is TRBV6-5 and J is TRBJ2-3; TRBD2 might be the D (7 bases). This CDR3 contains 16 residues. V lost 2 bases, J lost 1 base, and 13 bases lay in between. Germline CDR1 and CDR2: MNHEY and SVGAGI. The CDR3, as DNA: TGTGCCAGCAGTTACGGGAGGGGGTTCGGCACAGATACGCAGTATTTT. Translation: CASSYGRGFGTDTQYF.

Many counts were recorded for this clonotype. The chain joins TRBV20-1 to TRBJ2-2; D possibly corresponds to TRBD1 (5 bases). Between the trimmed V and J ends, which lost 6 bases and 3 bases, there was a span of 17 bases. Germline V gene sequence: CDR1 DFQATT, CDR2 SNEGSKA (reference sequence). The CDR3 extends over 15 amino acids. CDR3 DNA: TGCAGTGCCGGTCACCCAGGGATCGACACCGGGGAGCTGTTTTTT. As protein: CSAGHPGIDTGELFF.

About this clonotype: A much larger clone lies a single base off, so this may be a read error. V gene TRBV6-1 combines with J gene TRBJ1-2; a weak D match, TRBD1 (5 bases). This CDR3 region has 16 residues. CDR1 and CDR2 (germline): MNHNS, SASEGT. For the CDR3, the DNA is TGTGCCAGCCGGAGACAGCGTACGTTAGGGCGCTATGCCTACACCTTC. It is translated as CASRRQRTLGRYAYTF.

Many counts were recorded for this clonotype. V is TRBV5-1 and J is TRBJ2-1; TRBD1 aligns across 9 bases. CDR1 is SGHRS, CDR2 YFSETQ, per germline. J gave up 7 bases and V 4 bases, and 12 bases lay outside the gene matches. CDR3 length: 16 amino acids. This chain's CDR3 is CASSPGGRDRVNEQFF. The DNA for the CDR3 is TGCGCCAGCAGCCCCGGAGGGCGGGACAGGGTTAATGAGCAGTTCTTC.

This clonotype has a count of ten or more. This chain connects TRBV4-2 to TRBJ1-2, with no clear D. Between the trimmed V and J ends, which lost 0 bases and 1 base, there was a span of 15 bases. This CDR3 has 17 residues. The germline CDR1 and CDR2 sequences are LGHNA and YNFKEQ. The CDR3 loop reads CASSQETSIDLNYGYTF. The CDR3 nucleotides are TGTGCCAGCAGCCAAGAAACCTCGATTGACCTTAACTATGGCTACACCTTC.

At least ten counts were recorded for this clonotype. The chain links TRBV6-5 to TRBJ2-1, with TRBD1 identical over 12 bases. The CDR3 runs 15 residues. The junction had 4 bases not matched to a gene; V was cut back by 2 bases and J by 8 bases. The V gene's germline CDR1 is MNHEY and CDR2 SVGAGI. This chain's CDR3 is CASSYGTGGRDEQFF. The CDR3 nucleotides read TGTGCCAGCAGTTACGGGACAGGGGGCAGGGATGAGCAGTTCTTC.

This clonotype has ten or more counts. This chain joins TRBV5-1 and TRBJ2-4, with 8 bases that match TRBD2. V gave up 4 bases and J gave up 6 bases; unmatched junction bases: 6. Germline V CDR1 and CDR2: SGHRS, YFSETQ. The CDR3 sequence is 14 residues long. In DNA, the CDR3 is TGCGCCAGCAGCCCCGGGGGGGCGGGAAACATTCAGTACTTC. Its protein is CASSPGGAGNIQYF. The variable domain in full, completed from reference TRBV5-1 and TRBJ2-4, reads KAGVTQTPRYLIKTRGQQVTLSCSPISGHRSVSWYQQTPGQGLQFLFEYFSETQRNKGNFPGRFSGRQFSNSRSEMNVSTLELGDSALYLCASSPGGAGNIQYFGAGTRLSVL.

This clonotype was counted many times. V usage is TRBV10-3 and J usage is TRBJ2-1; 10 positions match TRBD1. The CDR3 length is 17 residues. J lost 7 bases, V lost 4 bases, and 13 bases had no gene match. Germline assignment: CDR1 ENHRY and CDR2 SYGVKD. CDR3 coding DNA: TGTGCCATCAGTGGCTCTAGGACAGGGGGGGACATGAATGAGCAGTTCTTC. This encodes CAISGSRTGGDMNEQFF.

This clonotype was seen many times. This rearrangement joins TRBV15 to TRBJ1-2; TRBD1 matches at 7 bases. CDR3 length: 13 residues. Germline V gene sequence: CDR1 LNHNV, CDR2 YYDKDF (reference sequence). Trimming took 5 bases from V and 3 from J; bases not matched to a gene: 3. CDR3 loop: CATSRQGDYGYTF. CDR3 DNA sequence: TGTGCCACCAGCCGACAGGGAGACTATGGCTACACCTTC.